This T cell receptor beta chain came from a study of human T cells and chemical hapten exposure. On the study more broadly: Patients, a majority of them female, were diagnosed with alopecia areata, totalis or universalis.

The V gene end was trimmed by 8 bases and the J gene end by 3 bases; junction bases not matched to a gene: 10. This CDR3 has 14 amino acids. The germline V gene has CDR1 SEHNR and CDR2 FQNEAQ (reference sequence). This clonotype was observed at least ten times. Described time point: patch test 1, 2 weeks after DPC sensitization. The treatment denotes: therapeutic diphenylcyclopropenone sensitization with weekly scalp DPC. The study used a library that attached unique molecular identifiers to individual cDNA molecules. Via MiXCR, TCRdb re-called the RACE reads, giving one row per CDR3 protein. The sample has approximately 57,000 distinct CDR3 sequences, 9.3% seen once; the top ten hold 13%.

The sequence came from a woman aged 40 to 50 with alopecia areata. Some clones in this sample may be carry-over from other donors' samples. The V gene is TRBV7-9, the J gene TRBJ2-7; 7 bases are a match to TRBD1. The material was whole blood, obtained in connection with sensitization to the hapten diphenylcyclopropenone (DPC). The CDR3 coding sequence is TGTGCCAGCCTAAAGGGGGCCGACCACTACGAGCAGTACTTC. Protein: CASLKGADHYEQYF.